This T cell receptor (beta chain) came from a study of cytomegalovirus exposure and HLA in healthy donors. A remark on this clone: Its specificity is not known.

CDR3 size: 11 residues. The germline gives CDR1 MNHEY, CDR2 SMNVEV (reference sequence). Trimming cost V 6 bases and J 6 bases, with 8 bases left between them. Produced via immunoSEQ multiplex PCR; TCRdb's table is partial and in-frame only. The data hold 65,000 to 95,000 clones, with approximately 95% observed a single time. Study results and caveats: First-cohort TCR clusters were later found to tend to co-occur in the 120 or so validation repertoires. CMV antigen specificity of a few CMV-associated chains was confirmed in vitro. The classifier was said to identify cytomegalovirus status with high specificity and sensitivity.

The TCR was taken from a man aged 18 to 29 in good health and CMV-seronegative. J is TRBJ1-1 and V is TRBV27; D unresolved. The specimen was PBMCs. The CDR3, as DNA: TGTGCCAGCAGCGTCGGGGCTGAAGCTTTCTTT. Encoded protein: CASSVGAEAFF.